The 22 T cell receptor beta chains below come from one sample, sequenced in a study of early T cells in non-severe SARS-CoV-2 infection. TCRdb re-analysed the 5' RACE reads in MiXCR, keeping a single row per CDR3 protein. This table holds roughly 80,000 distinct CDR3 sequences, about 14% found once. The sample taken for sequencing was whole blood. These receptors were collected from an adult who was a healthcare worker with PCR-confirmed SARS-CoV-2 infection or an uninfected control (not recorded which).

V usage is TRBV7-8 and J usage is TRBJ1-2; D gene ambiguous. The germline CDR1 and CDR2 sequences are SGHVS and FQNEAQ. Trimming took 5 bases from V and 2 from J, leaving 12 bases between them. CDR3 length: 14 residues. CDR3 loop: CASSPGRGNYGYTF. CDR3 bases: TGTGCCAGCAGCCCAGGCCGAGGGAACTATGGCTACACCTTC.

The genes are TRBV7-2 and TRBJ2-2; 10 nucleotides agree with TRBD1. CDR1 and CDR2 from the germline V gene are SGHTA and FQGNSA. The ends lost 5 bases at V and 6 bases at J; junction bases unmatched: 3. This CDR3 has 14 residues. CDR3 bases: TGTGCCAGCAGCGTCGGACAGGGGGCCGGGGAGCTGTTTTTT. Translating it yields CASSVGQGAGELFF. Together with reference TRBV7-2 and TRBJ2-2, the CDR3 gives the full variable domain: GAGVSQSPSNKVTEKGKDVELRCDPISGHTALYWYRQSLGQGLEFLIYFQGNSAPDKSGLPSDRFSAERTGGSVSTLTIQRTQQEDSAVYLCASSVGQGAGELFFGEGSRLTVL.

A remark on this clonotype: One base away lies a much larger clone, so this may be a sequencing read error. The genes are TRBV27 and TRBJ2-1; 12 bases map to TRBD2. Germline lookup yields CDR1 MNHEY and CDR2 SMNVEV (reference sequence). V was pared by 5 bases and J by 8 bases, with 7 bases of the junction left unmatched. This CDR3 is built from 15 residues. The CDR3 bases are TGTGCCAGCAGTCCCCGGACTAGCGGGGATGATGAGCAGTTCTTC. This gives the protein CASSPRTSGDDEQFF.

The chain joins TRBV10-3 to TRBJ2-7; D tentatively reads TRBD1 or TRBD2 (6 bases each). The CDR3 spans 15 residues. Germline values: CDR1 ENHRY, CDR2 SYGVKD. V lost 3 bases and J 4 bases, leaving 16 bases between the germline ends. CDR3 bases: TGTGCCATCAGTGATTCTGGCAGGAGGGGGTACGAGCAGTACTTC. Amino acid sequence: CAISDSGRRGYEQYF.

This clonotype was seen repeatedly, ten times or more. V usage is TRBV28 and J usage is TRBJ2-5; D is ambiguous. Trimming shortened V by 3 bases and J by 1 base, and 12 bases separated the two germline ends. The CDR3 spans 15 residues. Germline V lookup: CDR1 MDHEN, CDR2 SYDVKM. The CDR3 region is CASSLKGNGQETQYF. DNA for the CDR3: TGTGCCAGCAGTTTGAAAGGCAACGGCCAAGAGACCCAGTACTTC.

The J gene is TRBJ2-7, the V gene TRBV18; 7 nucleotides agree with TRBD1. The CDR3 totals 13 residues. Germline V gene lookup returns CDR1 KGHSH and CDR2 LQKENI. Germline trimming cut 3 bases from V and 7 bases from J; bases unmatched to any gene: 6. CDR3 in DNA: TGTGCCAGCTCACCCAGGACAGGTTGGGAGCAGTACTTC. Residues: CASSPRTGWEQYF. The variable domain in full, with the rest retrieved from reference TRBV18 and TRBJ2-7, is NAGVMQNPRHLVRRRGQEARLRCSPMKGHSHVYWYRQLPEEGLKFMVYLQKENIIDESGMPKERFSAEFPKEGPSILRIQQVVRGDSAAYFCASSPRTGWEQYFGPGTRLTVT.

The rearrangement joins TRBV18 to TRBJ2-1; D gene uncertain. The V gene's germline CDR1 is KGHSH and CDR2 LQKENI. V was trimmed by 0 bases and J by 0 bases, leaving 9 bases between them. CDR3 length: 16 amino acids. CDR3: CASSPPLVASYNEQFF. DNA for the CDR3: TGTGCCAGCTCACCACCTCTAGTCGCCTCCTACAATGAGCAGTTCTTC.

This clonotype was counted between two and nine times. This sequence joins TRBV11-2 and TRBJ2-3, with D perhaps TRBD2 (6 bases). The CDR3 is made up of 16 amino acids. Germline V gene lookup returns CDR1 SGHAT and CDR2 FQNNGV. V lost 2 bases and J 6 bases, leaving 18 bases between the germline ends. The chain's CDR3 is CASSLLTSGRRDTQYF. In DNA, the CDR3 is TGTGCCAGCAGCTTACTTACGAGCGGGCGGAGGGATACGCAGTATTTT.

There are many counts of this clonotype. The V gene is TRBV11-2, the J gene TRBJ2-1; a weak D match, TRBD2 (5 bases). Trimming took 6 bases from V and 4 from J, leaving 22 bases between them. In germline, CDR1 is SGHAT, CDR2 FQNNGV. This CDR3 comprises 17 residues. Here the CDR3 reads CASSSYEGEGWYNEQFF. The CDR3 DNA follows: TGTGCCAGCAGTTCCTATGAGGGAGAGGGTTGGTACAATGAGCAGTTCTTC. The whole variable domain, filled in from reference TRBV11-2 and TRBJ2-1, reads EAGVAQSPRYKIIEKRQSVAFWCNPISGHATLYWYQQILGQGPKLLIQFQNNGVVDDSQLPKDRFSAERLKGVDSTLKIQPAKLEDSAVYLCASSSYEGEGWYNEQFFGPGTRLTVL.

The table lists this clonotype with a few counts. V is TRBV19 and J is TRBJ2-3, with 9 bases fitting TRBD2. The germline V gene has CDR1 LNHDA and CDR2 SQIVND (reference sequence). This CDR3 comprises 12 residues. The trim removed 10 bases at V and 4 bases at J, leaving 3 bases unmatched. The CDR3 nucleotides read TGTGCCACAACTAGCGGGTCAGATACGCAGTATTTT. It translates to CATTSGSDTQYF.

The chain combines TRBV7-9 with TRBJ2-1; 13 bases fit TRBD2. CDR3 size: 12 residues. J lost 12 bases, V lost 8 bases, and 4 bases had no gene match. The V gene's germline CDR1 is SEHNR and CDR2 FQNEAQ (reference sequence). CDR3: CASGLAGDPQFF. The CDR3 DNA reads TGTGCCAGCGGACTAGCGGGGGACCCGCAGTTCTTC.

The chain links TRBV27 to TRBJ2-5, with TRBD1 matching 7 bases. The germline CDR1 and CDR2 sequences are MNHEY and SMNVEV (reference sequence). The J segment lost 1 base and the V segment lost 5 bases, leaving 7 bases of the junction unmatched. The CDR3 has 15 amino acids. Here the CDR3 DNA reads TGTGCCAGCAGTCTACGGGACAGACCCCAAGAGACCCAGTACTTC. It yields the protein CASSLRDRPQETQYF.

The CDR3 sequence: CSVEASYKGFYNEQFF. Here the CDR3 DNA reads TGCAGCGTTGAAGCGTCTTATAAGGGCTTCTACAATGAGCAGTTCTTC. V gene TRBV29-1 combines with J gene TRBJ2-1, with unresolved D. Germline V gene lookup returns CDR1 SQVTM and CDR2 ANQGSEA. The CDR3 contains 16 residues. With 1 base removed from V and 3 bases from J, the gap between germline ends came to 16 bases.

The genes are TRBV2 and TRBJ2-7; D is unclear. This CDR3 has 12 amino acids. V gave up 2 bases and J gave up 3 bases, with 5 bases separating them. Germline V CDR1 and CDR2: SNHLY, FYNNEI. The CDR3 here is CASSEFSYEQYF. The CDR3 bases are TGTGCCAGCAGTGAATTCAGCTACGAGCAGTACTTC.

The CDR3 region has the DNA TGTGCCTGGAGCTACGGGGTCGGTATGGTTGTGTCCGAGCAGTACTTC. Amino acids: CAWSYGVGMVVSEQYF. The rearrangement links TRBV30 to TRBJ2-7, with D possibly being TRBD2 (5 bases). Trimming pared 3 bases from V and 6 bases from J, leaving 24 bases between. The germline CDR1 and CDR2 sequences are GTSNPN and SVGIG (reference sequence). The CDR3 is made up of 16 amino acids.

The V call is TRBV6-2 or TRBV6-3, the J call TRBJ2-1; TRBD1 is a possible D gene (6 bases). V was clipped by 6 bases and J by 7 bases, with 13 bases between them. Germline lookup yields CDR1 MNHEY and CDR2 SVGEGT. The CDR3 has 13 amino acids. The CDR3 region has the DNA TGTGCCAGCAGCTCACAGGGAACGAATGAGCAGTTCTTC. Protein product: CASSSQGTNEQFF.

This chain connects TRBV27 to TRBJ1-1, with a tentative D call TRBD1 (5 bases). Between the trimmed V and J ends, which lost 5 bases and 5 bases, there was a span of 9 bases. Germline CDR1 reads MNHEY; CDR2 reads SMNVEV (reference sequence). The CDR3 sequence is 12 residues long. The DNA of the CDR3 is TGTGCCAGCAGTCCCCAGGGTACTGAAGCTTTCTTT. As protein: CASSPQGTEAFF.

This clonotype was recorded a few times. The J gene is TRBJ1-5, the V gene TRBV18; 8 bases are a match to TRBD1. Germline V lookup: CDR1 KGHSH, CDR2 LQKENI. CDR3 length: 16 residues. V dropped 2 bases and J dropped 2; count of bases not matched to a gene: 5. The CDR3 protein is CASSPSVGQGNQPQHF. DNA of the CDR3: TGTGCCAGCTCACCATCAGTGGGACAGGGCAATCAGCCCCAGCATTTT.

This clonotype was seen just once. V gene TRBV5-1 combines with J gene TRBJ2-3; D unclear. V lost 4 bases and J 5 bases, leaving 14 bases between the germline ends. CDR1 and CDR2 (germline): SGHRS, YFSETQ. The CDR3 runs 14 residues. The CDR3 nucleotides read TGCGCCAGCAGCCCTTCGGCGGCCGGAGATACGCAGTATTTT. Its translation: CASSPSAAGDTQYF.

This sequence joins TRBV29-1 and TRBJ1-1, with unresolved D. Trimming took 7 bases from V and 4 from J, leaving 13 bases between them. The CDR3 is made up of 12 amino acids. The germline gives CDR1 SQVTM, CDR2 ANQGSEA. This CDR3 reads CSARWGATEAFF. The CDR3 DNA follows: TGCAGCGCCCGTTGGGGAGCCACTGAAGCTTTCTTT.

There are many counts of this clonotype. The CDR3 spells CASGTGDHEQYF. The CDR3 region has the DNA TGTGCCAGCGGGACAGGGGACCACGAGCAGTACTTC. The chain links TRBV6-2 or TRBV6-3 to TRBJ2-7; 10 nucleotides match TRBD1. J was trimmed by 5 bases and V by 8 bases; bases with no gene match: 3. The CDR3 covers 12 residues. From germline, CDR1 is MNHEY and CDR2 SVGEGT.

This clonotype occurred many times. This rearrangement joins TRBV5-5 to TRBJ2-7; the match to TRBD1 covers 9 bases. The J segment lost 2 bases and the V segment lost 6 bases, leaving 6 bases of the junction unmatched. CDR1 and CDR2 (germline): SGHKS, YYEKEE (reference sequence). The CDR3 has 14 residues. CDR3 bases: TGTGCCAGCACCCCGGGACAGGGCGCCTACGAGCAGTACTTC. Translating gives CASTPGQGAYEQYF.